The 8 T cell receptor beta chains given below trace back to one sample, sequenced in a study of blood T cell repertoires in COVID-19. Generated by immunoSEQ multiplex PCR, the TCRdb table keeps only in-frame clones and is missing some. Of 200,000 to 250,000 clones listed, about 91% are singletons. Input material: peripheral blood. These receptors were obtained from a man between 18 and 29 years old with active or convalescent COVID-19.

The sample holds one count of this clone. The CDR3 here is CAWRLPGQEARGYTF. CDR3 coding DNA: TGTGCCTGGAGACTACCGGGACAGGAGGCAAGGGGCTACACCTTC. The chain carries TRBV30 and TRBJ1-2; 8 nucleotides line up with TRBD1. Looked up from germline, CDR1 is GTSNPN and CDR2 is SVGIG (reference sequence). The CDR3 contains 15 residues. With 3 bases clipped from V and 8 bases from J, the junction kept 14 bases outside the gene matches.

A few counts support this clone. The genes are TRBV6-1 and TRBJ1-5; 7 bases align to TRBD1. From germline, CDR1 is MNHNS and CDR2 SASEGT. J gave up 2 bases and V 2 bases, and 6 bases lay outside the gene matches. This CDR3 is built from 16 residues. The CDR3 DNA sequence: TGTGCCAGCAGTGAACAGGGGGGATTTGGCAATCAGCCCCAGCATTTT. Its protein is CASSEQGGFGNQPQHF.

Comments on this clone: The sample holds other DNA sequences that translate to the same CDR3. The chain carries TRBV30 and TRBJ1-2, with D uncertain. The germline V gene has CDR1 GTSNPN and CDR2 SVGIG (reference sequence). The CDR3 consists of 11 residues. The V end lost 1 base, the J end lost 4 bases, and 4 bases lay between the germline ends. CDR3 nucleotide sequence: TGTGCCTGGAGTGCGGGCTATGGCTACACCTTC. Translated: CAWSAGYGYTF.

The CDR3 loop reads CASSRSGGAEAFF. CDR3 in DNA: TGTGCCAGCTCACGATCAGGGGGAGCTGAAGCTTTCTTT. V usage is TRBV18 and J usage is TRBJ1-1; 7 bases align to TRBD1. The CDR3 contains 13 residues. Germline CDR1 is KGHSH and CDR2 is LQKENI. Losses at the gene ends were 4 bases for V and 6 bases for J; bases not matched to a gene: 5.

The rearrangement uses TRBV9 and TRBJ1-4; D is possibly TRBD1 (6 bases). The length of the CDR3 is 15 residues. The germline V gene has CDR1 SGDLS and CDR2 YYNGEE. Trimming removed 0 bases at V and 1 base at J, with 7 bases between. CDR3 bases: TGTGCCAGCAGCGTAGGGACAGTAACTAATGAAAAACTGTTTTTT. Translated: CASSVGTVTNEKLFF.

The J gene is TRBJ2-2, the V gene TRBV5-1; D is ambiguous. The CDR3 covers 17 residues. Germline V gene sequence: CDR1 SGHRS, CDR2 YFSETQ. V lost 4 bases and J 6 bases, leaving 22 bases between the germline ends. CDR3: CASSPATVTFKAGELFF. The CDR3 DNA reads TGCGCCAGCAGCCCAGCCACAGTGACCTTTAAGGCCGGGGAGCTGTTTTTT.

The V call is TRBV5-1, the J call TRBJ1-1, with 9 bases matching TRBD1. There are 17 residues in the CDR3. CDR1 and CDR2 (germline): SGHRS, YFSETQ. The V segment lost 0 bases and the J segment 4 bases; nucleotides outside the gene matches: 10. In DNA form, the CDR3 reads TGCGCCAGCAGCTTGGGGGGTGGGACAGGGACTATCACTGAAGCTTTCTTT. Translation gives CASSLGGGTGTITEAFF.

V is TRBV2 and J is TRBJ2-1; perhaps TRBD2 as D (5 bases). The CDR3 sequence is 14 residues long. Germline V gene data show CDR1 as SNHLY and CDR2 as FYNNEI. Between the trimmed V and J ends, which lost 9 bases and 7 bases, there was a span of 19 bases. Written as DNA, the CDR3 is TGTGCCAGTAAACACTACGGGGTCGCGAATGAGCAGTTCTTC. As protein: CASKHYGVANEQFF.